The clone carrying this T cell receptor (beta chain) appeared a few times. Its matching antigen is unknown. The data derive from a study of T cell repertoires in cytomegalovirus infection. A single record per CDR3 protein comes from TCRdb applying MiXCR to the reads. Of approximately 550,000 distinct CDR3 sequences in the sample, about 17% were seen once. Study-wide results and limits: Carriers of CMV and the relevant HLA type were discriminated by public TCR beta frequency. The response measured ex vivo was dominated by TCR beta clonotypes (HLA-C-restricted and CMV-specific).

The receptor was derived from a human donor in good health (CMV status not recorded). Some clones in this sample may be carry-over from other donors' samples. The sample was CD8+ T cells from PBMCs.

The CDR3 DNA sequence: TGTGCCACCAGCAGAGATAGGAGCTCCTACAATGAGCAGTTCTTC. This codes for CATSRDRSSYNEQFF. This sequence joins TRBV15 and TRBJ2-1, with unresolved D. CDR3 size: 15 residues. Trimming shortened V by 0 bases and J by 0 bases, and 6 bases separated the two germline ends. Germline assignment: CDR1 LNHNV and CDR2 YYDKDF (reference sequence).